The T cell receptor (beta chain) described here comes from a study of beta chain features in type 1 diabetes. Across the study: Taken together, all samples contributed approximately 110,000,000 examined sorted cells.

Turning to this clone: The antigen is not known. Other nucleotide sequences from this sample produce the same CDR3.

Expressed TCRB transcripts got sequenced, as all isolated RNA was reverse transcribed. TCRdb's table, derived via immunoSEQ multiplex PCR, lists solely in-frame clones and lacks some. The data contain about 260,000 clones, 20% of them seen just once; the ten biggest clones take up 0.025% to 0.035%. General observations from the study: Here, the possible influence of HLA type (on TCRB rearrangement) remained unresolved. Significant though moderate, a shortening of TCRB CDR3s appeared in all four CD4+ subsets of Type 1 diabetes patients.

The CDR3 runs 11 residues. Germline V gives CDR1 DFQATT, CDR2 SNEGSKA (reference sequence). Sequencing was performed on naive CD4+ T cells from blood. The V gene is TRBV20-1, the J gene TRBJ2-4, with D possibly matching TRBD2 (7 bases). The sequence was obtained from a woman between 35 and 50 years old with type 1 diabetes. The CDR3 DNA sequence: TGCAGCGCGGGGGCCGAAAACATTCAGTACTTC. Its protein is CSAGAENIQYF.